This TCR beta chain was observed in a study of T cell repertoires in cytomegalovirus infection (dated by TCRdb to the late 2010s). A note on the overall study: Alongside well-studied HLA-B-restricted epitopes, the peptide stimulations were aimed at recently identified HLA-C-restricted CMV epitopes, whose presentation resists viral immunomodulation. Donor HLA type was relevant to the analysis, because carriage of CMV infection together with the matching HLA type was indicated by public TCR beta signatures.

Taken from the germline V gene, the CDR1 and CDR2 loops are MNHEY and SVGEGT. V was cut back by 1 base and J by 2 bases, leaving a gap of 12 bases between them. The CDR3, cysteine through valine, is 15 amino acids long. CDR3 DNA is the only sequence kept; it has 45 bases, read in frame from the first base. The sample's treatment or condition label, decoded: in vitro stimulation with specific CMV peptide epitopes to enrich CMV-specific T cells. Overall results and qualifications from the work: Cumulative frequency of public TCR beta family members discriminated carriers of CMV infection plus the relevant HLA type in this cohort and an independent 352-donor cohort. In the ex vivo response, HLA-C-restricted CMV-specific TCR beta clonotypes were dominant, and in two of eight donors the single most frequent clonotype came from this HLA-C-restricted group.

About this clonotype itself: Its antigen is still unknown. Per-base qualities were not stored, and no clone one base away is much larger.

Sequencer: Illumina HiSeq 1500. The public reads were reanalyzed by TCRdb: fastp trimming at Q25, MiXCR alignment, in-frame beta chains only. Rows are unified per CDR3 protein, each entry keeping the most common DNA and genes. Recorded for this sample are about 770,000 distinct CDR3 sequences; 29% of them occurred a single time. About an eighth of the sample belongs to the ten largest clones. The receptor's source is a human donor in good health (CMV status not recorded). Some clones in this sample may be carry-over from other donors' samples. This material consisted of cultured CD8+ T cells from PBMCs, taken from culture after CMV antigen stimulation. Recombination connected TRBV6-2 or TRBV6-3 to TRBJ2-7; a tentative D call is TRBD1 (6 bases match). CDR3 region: CASSYYGRGPYEQYV. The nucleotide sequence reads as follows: TGTGCCAGCAGTTACTATGGCAGGGGCCCCTACGAGCAGTACGTC.